This T cell receptor (beta chain) was recovered during a study of T cells after posttransplantation cyclophosphamide. General observations from the study: TRB overlap between skin or GI tissue T cells and blood was limited. Donor-recipient repertoire similarity was low at 1-2 months, rising over year one. TRB clonality was highly associated with recipient CMV seropositivity and reactivation.

Treatment was busulfan-fludarabine conditioning, a marrow graft, and cyclophosphamide on days +3 and +4. Assay: immunoSEQ multiplex PCR; the TCRdb copy retains only in-frame clones and omits some. The sample has about 2,900 clones, 62% seen once. The CDR3 runs to 16 residues. A remark on this clone: The antigen is undetermined.

The input for sequencing was PBMCs, taken 30 days after allogeneic stem cell transplant with posttransplant cyclophosphamide. V usage is TRBV21-1 and J usage is TRBJ2-1; no DNA check was done on the table's D call, TRBD2. TRBV21-1 represents a pseudogene. The sequence came from a male patient aged 60 to 75 who received an allogeneic stem cell transplant from a related donor and was CMV-positive. Some T cells may originate from the graft donor. The CDR3 sequence is CASSKAPGLAVDEQFF. CDR3 DNA: TGTGCCAGCAGCAAAGCCCCCGGACTAGCGGTAGATGAGCAGTTCTTC.